The 25 T cell receptor beta chains reported below all come from one sample, sequenced in a study of T cells in Graves' hyperthyroidism and ophthalmopathy. What was amplified from RNA transcripts were TCR beta CDR3 regions. TCR CDR3 underwent first-round RT-PCR with the HTBI primer set. MiXCR, run by TCRdb on the multiplex PCR reads, gives a single entry per CDR3 protein. Of around 190,000 distinct CDR3 sequences listed, 17% were seen once; the top ten hold 29%. Sequenced input: blood. The receptors shown here come from a woman aged 45 to 65 with Graves' hyperthyroidism.

This clonotype was seen many times. This rearrangement joins TRBV24-1 to TRBJ2-7; 7 nucleotides line up with TRBD1. CDR3 length equals 15 residues. Trimming cost V 3 bases and J 2 bases; bases outside gene matches: 6. CDR1 KGHDR and CDR2 SFDVKD come from the germline V gene. The CDR3 loop reads CATSDATGTAYEQYF. DNA for the CDR3: TGTGCCACCAGTGATGCGACCGGGACAGCCTACGAGCAGTACTTC.

The CDR3 protein is CASSYSRTPNGAHGYTF. CDR3 DNA: TGTGCCAGCAGTTACTCGAGGACACCCAACGGTGCTCATGGCTACACCTTC. The chain employs TRBV6-2 or TRBV6-3 and TRBJ1-2; TRBD1 might be the D (5 bases). V lost 0 bases, J lost 6 bases, and 20 bases lay in between. Germline loops: CDR1 MNHEY, CDR2 SVGEGT. The CDR3 totals 17 residues.

This clonotype was counted at least ten times. The rearrangement links TRBV12-3 or TRBV12-4 to TRBJ1-4; TRBD1 agrees at 7 bases. The CDR3 consists of 16 residues. The V and J ends lost 7 bases and 1 base, in that order; junction bases with no gene match: 9. CDR3 sequence: CASIVDQGETNEKLFF. CDR3 in DNA: TGTGCCAGCATTGTTGATCAGGGGGAAACTAATGAAAAACTGTTTTTT.

This clonotype was found many times. The V and J genes are TRBV5-1 and TRBJ2-7, with TRBD2 matching over 7 bases. This CDR3 has 15 residues. Germline V CDR1 and CDR2: SGHRS, YFSETQ. V was pared by 1 base and J by 1 base, with 5 bases of the junction left unmatched. The CDR3 loop reads CASSLFGGDSYEQYF. CDR3 in DNA: TGCGCCAGCAGCTTGTTTGGGGGGGATTCCTACGAGCAGTACTTC.

This clonotype was counted a few times. J is TRBJ1-1 and V is TRBV3-1; D is perhaps TRBD1 (5 bases). Per the germline V gene, CDR1 is LGHDT and CDR2 is YNNKEL (reference sequence). The length of the CDR3 is 11 residues. V was clipped by 4 bases and J by 11 bases, with 11 bases between them. The CDR3 DNA reads TGTGCCAGCAGCCGTATAGGGGTGGCTTTCTTT. Protein sequence: CASSRIGVAFF.

This chain connects TRBV6-5 to TRBJ1-6; 7 nucleotides line up with TRBD1. This CDR3 contains 15 residues. Germline CDR1 MNHEY, CDR2 SVGAGI. V was clipped by 0 bases and J by 9 bases; unmatched bases: 5. The CDR3 coding sequence is TGTGCCAGCAGTTACTCATGGGACAGCGGTTCACCCCTCCACTTT. It encodes CASSYSWDSGSPLHF.

The V gene is TRBV7-9, the J gene TRBJ2-3; 7 nucleotides match TRBD2. The V gene's germline CDR1 is SEHNR and CDR2 FQNEAQ (reference sequence). The CDR3 totals 17 residues. Trimming took 5 bases from V and 0 from J; bases not matched to a gene: 11. This chain's CDR3 is CASSPPGLAASTDTQYF. The CDR3 bases are TGTGCCAGCAGCCCACCGGGTCTAGCGGCTAGCACAGATACGCAGTATTTT. The full variable domain, rest sourced from reference TRBV7-9 and TRBJ2-3, is DTGVSQNPRHKITKRGQNVTFRCDPISEHNRLYWYRQTLGQGPEFLTYFQNEAQLEKSRLLSDRFSAERPKGSFSTLEIQRTEQGDSAMYLCASSPPGLAASTDTQYFGPGTRLTVL.

There are many counts of this clonotype. The rearrangement joins TRBV11-2 to TRBJ2-7; no reliable D call. The CDR3 totals 14 residues. Per germline, CDR1 SGHAT and CDR2 FQNNGV. The V gene lost 5 bases and the J gene lost 4 bases, with 15 bases spanning the gap. CDR3 nucleotide sequence: TGTGCCAGCAGCCCCGACCTTTACGGGTACGAGCAGTACTTC. This encodes CASSPDLYGYEQYF.

This clonotype was observed many times. J is TRBJ2-5 and V is TRBV7-8, with a tentative D call TRBD1 (5 bases). Germline loops: CDR1 SGHVS, CDR2 FQNEAQ. The CDR3 is made up of 15 amino acids. Trimming took off 1 base at V and 5 bases at J, with 14 bases between the two ends. CDR3 in DNA: TGTGCCAGCAGCTTAGGAGGTTGGGCAGGGGAGACCCAGTACTTC. Translating gives CASSLGGWAGETQYF.

The table lists this clonotype with many counts. The CDR3 DNA sequence: TGTGCCAGCAGTGAATCCCGACAGGGGATGAACACTGAAGCTTTCTTT. As protein: CASSESRQGMNTEAFF. V gene TRBV2 combines with J gene TRBJ1-1; 8 bases fit TRBD1. CDR1 SNHLY and CDR2 FYNNEI come from the germline V gene. The CDR3 has 16 residues. Losses at the gene ends were 2 bases for V and 0 bases for J; bases not matched to a gene: 5.

This clonotype was found many times. V gene TRBV20-1 combines with J gene TRBJ2-7, with 8 bases aligning to TRBD2. Germline V lookup: CDR1 DFQATT, CDR2 SNEGSKA (reference sequence). CDR3 length: 14 amino acids. V trimming: 4 bases; J trimming: 0 bases; junction bases outside the gene matches: 5. CDR3 protein: CSAILAGNSYEQYF. CDR3 coding DNA: TGCAGTGCTATATTAGCGGGGAACTCCTACGAGCAGTACTTC.

Ten or more counts support this clonotype. The chain combines TRBV7-9 with TRBJ2-5; 15 bases map to TRBD2. The CDR3 length is 17 residues. CDR1 SEHNR and CDR2 FQNEAQ come from the germline V gene (reference sequence). After removal of 4 bases from V and 2 bases from J, the junction contained 5 bases not matched to a gene. For the CDR3, the DNA is TGTGCCAGCAGCTGGACTAGCGGGGGGGCCTGGCAAGAGACCCAGTACTTC. It codes for CASSWTSGGAWQETQYF.

In its sample, this clonotype was seen many times. The rearrangement links TRBV28 to TRBJ1-2; unclear D gene. The CDR3 sequence is 12 residues long. V lost 8 bases to trimming and J lost 4 bases, with 11 bases between them. The germline V gene has CDR1 MDHEN and CDR2 SYDVKM. The CDR3, as DNA: TGTGCCAGCCTTAGGCAGACCTATGGCTACACCTTC. Protein: CASLRQTYGYTF.

This clonotype was found many times. The rearrangement joins TRBV6-1 to TRBJ2-3; D perhaps matches TRBD2 (7 bases). The CDR3 contains 14 residues. Germline V lookup: CDR1 MNHNS, CDR2 SASEGT. Between the trimmed V and J ends, which lost 7 bases and 2 bases, there was a span of 13 bases. CDR3 nucleotide sequence: TGTGCCAGCACCTGGGGGGGCTCCACAGATACGCAGTATTTT. Its protein product is CASTWGGSTDTQYF.

This clonotype came up many times. The rearrangement joins TRBV20-1 to TRBJ2-3; 12 bases map to TRBD1. The CDR3 has 17 amino acids. The V gene's germline CDR1 is DFQATT and CDR2 SNEGSKA (reference sequence). V lost 4 bases to trimming and J lost 6 bases; unmatched junction nucleotides: 14. CDR3 in DNA: TGCAGTGCTATACGCCGGGACAGGGGGCGACGGAGTGATACGCAGTATTTT. It yields the protein CSAIRRDRGRRSDTQYF.

This rearrangement joins TRBV9 to TRBJ1-1; tentatively, D is TRBD1 (5 bases). This CDR3 has 16 residues. V was clipped by 0 bases and J by 4 bases, with 16 bases between them. Germline V gene sequence: CDR1 SGDLS, CDR2 YYNGEE. The CDR3 region has the DNA TGTGCCAGCAGCGTAGATCAAGGGACCCTGAGCACTGAAGCTTTCTTT. This sequence encodes CASSVDQGTLSTEAFF.

This clonotype was seen repeatedly, ten times or more. V usage is TRBV5-6 and J usage is TRBJ2-2, with 8 bases lining up with TRBD1. After removal of 6 bases from V and 5 bases from J, the junction contained 9 bases not matched to a gene. Germline assignment: CDR1 SGHDT and CDR2 YYEEEE. The CDR3 extends over 15 amino acids. CDR3 sequence reads: CASTIDRGITGELFF. The DNA for the CDR3 is TGTGCCAGCACTATAGACAGGGGTATAACCGGGGAGCTGTTTTTT.

This chain joins TRBV11-2 and TRBJ2-7; D might be TRBD1 (6 bases). Germline V gene sequence: CDR1 SGHAT, CDR2 FQNNGV. V lost 5 bases to trimming and J lost 1 base, with 15 bases between them. The CDR3 runs to 15 residues. CDR3 region: CASSKTTGNSYEQYF. The CDR3 nucleotides are TGTGCCAGCAGCAAAACCACAGGGAATTCCTACGAGCAGTACTTC.

The chain combines TRBV28 with TRBJ2-5, with 10 positions matching TRBD2. Trimming cost V 11 bases and J 0 bases; bases outside gene matches: 12. The length of the CDR3 is 16 residues. CDR1 MDHEN and CDR2 SYDVKM come from the germline V gene. This CDR3 reads CAAQTVGLAYQETQYF. CDR3 bases: TGTGCCGCCCAGACAGTGGGACTAGCGTACCAAGAGACCCAGTACTTC.

This clonotype was seen just once. At one end the junction does not follow the germline gene, possibly because of a read error. The rearrangement joins TRBV24-1 to TRBJ1-2; D perhaps matches TRBD1 (5 bases). CDR3 size: 13 residues. The germline CDR1 and CDR2 sequences are KGHDR and SFDVKD. The CDR3 reads CVTTRAGTNGYTF. Written as DNA, the CDR3 is TGTGTCACCACTAGGGCAGGGACTAATGGCTACACCTTC.

This clonotype was found many times. The rearrangement joins TRBV15 to TRBJ2-7; no clear D gene. The CDR3 contains 12 residues. The germline V and J ends were trimmed by 1 base and 4 bases, with 5 bases remaining between them. Germline CDR1 LNHNV, CDR2 YYDKDF (reference sequence). The CDR3 DNA sequence: TGTGCCACCAGCAGAGGCGGATACGAGCAGTACTTC. It translates to CATSRGGYEQYF.

This clonotype was counted many times. The chain combines TRBV5-1 with TRBJ1-6; D is undetermined. Trimming shortened V by 0 bases and J by 7 bases, and 8 bases separated the two germline ends. This CDR3 is built from 14 residues. The germline V gene encodes CDR1 SGHRS and CDR2 YFSETQ. CDR3 residues: CASSLGPRNSPLHF. CDR3 in DNA: TGCGCCAGCAGCTTGGGCCCGAGAAATTCACCCCTCCACTTT.

V is TRBV11-2 and J is TRBJ2-1; 9 bases agree with TRBD2. The CDR3 is made up of 16 amino acids. The V and J ends lost 1 base and 9 bases, in that order; junction bases with no gene match: 10. From germline, CDR1 is SGHAT and CDR2 FQNNGV. The CDR3 nucleotides read TGTGCCAGCAGCTTAGTGGCGGGGGGGGCTACAACTGAGCAGTTCTTC. Residues: CASSLVAGGATTEQFF.

There are many counts of this clonotype. The chain carries TRBV7-2 and TRBJ2-3; D possibly corresponds to TRBD2 (6 bases). Germline CDR1 SGHTA, CDR2 FQGNSA. V was cut by 6 bases and J by 6 bases, with 19 bases left in between. This CDR3 region has 15 residues. CDR3 residues: CASRVLGGRGDTQYF. The CDR3 bases are TGTGCCAGCAGGGTACTCGGGGGTAGAGGCGATACGCAGTATTTT.

This clonotype was seen a handful of times. This chain joins TRBV7-9 and TRBJ1-4; D unresolved. Germline loops: CDR1 SEHNR, CDR2 FQNEAQ (reference sequence). V was shortened by 4 bases and J by 6 bases, with 12 bases between the two germline ends. The CDR3 covers 14 residues. Written as DNA, the CDR3 is TGTGCCAGCAGCTCCTCCGGGAACCATGAAAAACTGTTTTTT. Translated, it gives CASSSSGNHEKLFF.